This TCR beta chain comes out of a study of blood T cells in healthy people across ages. Background on the study: Per two T cells, template switching captured roughly one barcoded beta molecule. Notes on the study in general: The unknown donor CMV status may have confounded expanded clonotype changes.

V was pared by 1 base and J by 2 bases, with 6 bases of the junction left unmatched. The CDR3 loop spans 17 amino acids. The germline V gene has CDR1 SGHRS and CDR2 YFSETQ. Notes on this clonotype: Its cognate antigen is unknown.

A second PCR of 7 to 11 cycles used a sample-barcoded 5' primer and a J-beta primer mix. A tag from a template-switch adaptor with 12 random nucleotides marked each cDNA molecule. Every sample returned 3 million or more CDR3-containing paired-end reads. TCRdb reprocessed the 5' RACE reads with MiXCR, giving one entry per CDR3 protein. The repertoire holds under 1,000,000 distinct CDR3 sequences, with under 40% as singletons. Sequenced input: blood. The chain links TRBV5-1 to TRBJ2-1; 10 nucleotides align to TRBD1. This TCR was sampled from a man aged 18 to 30 in good health. CDR3 amino acids: CASSLPGQGTTYNEQFF. CDR3 DNA sequence: TGCGCCAGCAGCTTGCCGGGACAGGGGACCACCTACAATGAGCAGTTCTTC. Together with reference TRBV5-1 and TRBJ2-1, the CDR3 gives the full variable domain: KAGVTQTPRYLIKTRGQQVTLSCSPISGHRSVSWYQQTPGQGLQFLFEYFSETQRNKGNFPGRFSGRQFSNSRSEMNVSTLELGDSALYLCASSLPGQGTTYNEQFFGPGTRLTVL.